This TCR beta chain was sequenced in a study of T cell repertoires in cytomegalovirus infection. The overall study: A matching HLA type, together with CMV infection, was signaled by public TCR beta signatures.

This clonotype was recorded many times. As yet, its antigen is unknown. Study-wide findings and caveats: The response measured ex vivo was dominated by TCR beta clonotypes (HLA-C-restricted and CMV-specific).

Germline V CDR1 and CDR2: SGHTA, FQGNSA. Trimming removed 11 bases at V and 5 bases at J, with 20 bases between. The CDR3 has 14 amino acids. Each CDR3 protein gets one entry after TCRdb re-called the reads with MiXCR. The sample lists about 260,000 distinct CDR3 sequences, approximately 9% seen once, with roughly 16% in the top ten. The specimen sequenced was PBMCs. The chain has TRBV7-2 and TRBJ2-3, with a tentative D call TRBD1 (6 bases). The origin of this receptor is a human donor in good health (CMV status not recorded). Some clones in this sample may be carry-over from other donors' samples. The CDR3 sequence is CAAARGAGQDTQYF. The CDR3 bases are TGTGCCGCAGCCAGGGGCGCGGGCCAAGATACGCAGTATTTT.